This is a list of T cell receptor beta chains from one sample in a study of cytomegalovirus exposure and HLA in healthy donors. Only in-frame clones appear in the TCRdb table, and some are missing; sequencing was by immunoSEQ multiplex PCR. Of around 140,000 clones in the sample, 70% to 80% were seen once. The source material was PBMCs. Receptors were obtained from a woman aged 55-70 years in good health and CMV-seropositive. CDR3s leave out the opening cysteine and the closing phenylalanine or tryptophan. D genes are given only for firm matches.

CDR3aa: ASQSGLNTGELF
j_gene: TRBJ2-2
v_gene: TRBV27
d_gene: -

CDR3aa: ASRKDRLNYGYT
j_gene: TRBJ1-2
v_gene: TRBV6-5
d_gene: -

CDR3aa: ASSGDRVGYT
j_gene: TRBJ1-2
v_gene: TRBV6-1
d_gene: TRBD1

CDR3aa: ASSLADNEQF
j_gene: TRBJ2-1
v_gene: TRBV27
d_gene: -

CDR3aa: ASSSPRGQLTNTIY
j_gene: TRBJ1-3
v_gene: TRBV11-2
d_gene: -

CDR3aa: ASSSQGGRRSTEAF
j_gene: TRBJ1-1
v_gene: TRBV7-2
d_gene: TRBD1

CDR3aa: ASRGTTSSGANVLT
j_gene: TRBJ2-6
v_gene: TRBV25-1
d_gene: TRBD2

CDR3aa: ASSGGDSGNTIY
j_gene: TRBJ1-3
v_gene: TRBV7-9
d_gene: -

CDR3aa: SVEGGLGAVTYNEQF
j_gene: TRBJ2-1
v_gene: TRBV29-1
d_gene: -

CDR3aa: ASSFYAETPGEQY
j_gene: TRBJ2-7
v_gene: TRBV27
d_gene: -

CDR3aa: ASQTGNNQPQH
j_gene: TRBJ1-5
v_gene: TRBV28
d_gene: TRBD1

CDR3aa: ASSLQGRGTNQPQH
j_gene: TRBJ1-5
v_gene: TRBV7-2
d_gene: -

CDR3aa: AWSPGIRNQPQH
j_gene: TRBJ1-5
v_gene: TRBV30
d_gene: -

CDR3aa: ASSDLVTAETQY
j_gene: TRBJ2-5
v_gene: TRBV6-4
d_gene: -

CDR3aa: ASSQGQRNTEAF
j_gene: TRBJ1-1
v_gene: TRBV18
d_gene: TRBD1

CDR3aa: ASSSRGRTEAF
j_gene: TRBJ1-1
v_gene: TRBV28
d_gene: -

CDR3aa: ASRDGTSGSRETQY
j_gene: TRBJ2-5
v_gene: TRBV2
d_gene: TRBD2

CDR3aa: ASSLRSSGSNEQY
j_gene: TRBJ2-7
v_gene: TRBV27
d_gene: TRBD2